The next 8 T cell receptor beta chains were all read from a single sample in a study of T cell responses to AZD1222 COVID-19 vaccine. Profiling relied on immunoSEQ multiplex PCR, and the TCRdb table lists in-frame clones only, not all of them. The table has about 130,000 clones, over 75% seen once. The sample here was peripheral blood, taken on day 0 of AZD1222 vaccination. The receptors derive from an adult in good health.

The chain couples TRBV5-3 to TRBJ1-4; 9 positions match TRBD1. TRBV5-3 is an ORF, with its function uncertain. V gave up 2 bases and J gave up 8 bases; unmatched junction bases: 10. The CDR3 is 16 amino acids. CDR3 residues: CARSLGSGDRDEKLFF. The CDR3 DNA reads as TGTGCCAGAAGCTTAGGGTCCGGGGACAGGGACGAAAAACTGTTTTTT.

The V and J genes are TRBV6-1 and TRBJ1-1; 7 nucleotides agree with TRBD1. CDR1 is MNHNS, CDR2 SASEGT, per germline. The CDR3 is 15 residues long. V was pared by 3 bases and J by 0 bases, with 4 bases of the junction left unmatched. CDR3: CASSDRGTLNTEAFF. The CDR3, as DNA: TGTGCCAGCAGTGACAGGGGGACACTGAACACTGAAGCTTTCTTT.

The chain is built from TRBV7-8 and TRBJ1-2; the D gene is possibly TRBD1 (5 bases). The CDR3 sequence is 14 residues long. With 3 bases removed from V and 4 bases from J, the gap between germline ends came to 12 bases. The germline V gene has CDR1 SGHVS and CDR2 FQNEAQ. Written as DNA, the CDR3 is TGTGCCAGCAGCTTCACAGACAGATCCTATGGCTACACCTTC. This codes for CASSFTDRSYGYTF.

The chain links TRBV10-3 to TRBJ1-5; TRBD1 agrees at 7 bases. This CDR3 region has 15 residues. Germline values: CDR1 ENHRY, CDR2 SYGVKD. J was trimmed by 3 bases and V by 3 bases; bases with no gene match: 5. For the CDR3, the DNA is TGTGCCATCAGTGATTTGGACAGGAACAATCAGCCCCAGCATTTT. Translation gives CAISDLDRNNQPQHF.

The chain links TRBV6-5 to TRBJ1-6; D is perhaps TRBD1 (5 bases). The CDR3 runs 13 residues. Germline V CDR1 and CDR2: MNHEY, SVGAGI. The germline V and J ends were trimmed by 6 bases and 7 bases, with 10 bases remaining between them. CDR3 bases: TGTGCCAGCAGAGGGGACTCCAATTCACCCCTCCACTTT. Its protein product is CASRGDSNSPLHF.

The CDR3 here is CASSPFQFQLTNSPLHF. CDR3 DNA: TGTGCCAGCTCACCGTTTCAATTTCAACTAACAAATTCACCCCTCCACTTT. The chain combines TRBV18 with TRBJ1-6; D gene ambiguous. Deletions cut 3 bases from V and 7 bases from J, with 19 bases between. Germline CDR1 reads KGHSH; CDR2 reads LQKENI. The CDR3 totals 17 residues.

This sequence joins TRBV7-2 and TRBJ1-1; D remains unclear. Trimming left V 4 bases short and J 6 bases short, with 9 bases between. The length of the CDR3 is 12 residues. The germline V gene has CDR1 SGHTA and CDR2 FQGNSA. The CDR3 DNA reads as TGTGCCAGCAGCTGGGAGGGCCCTGAAGCTTTCTTT. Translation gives CASSWEGPEAFF.

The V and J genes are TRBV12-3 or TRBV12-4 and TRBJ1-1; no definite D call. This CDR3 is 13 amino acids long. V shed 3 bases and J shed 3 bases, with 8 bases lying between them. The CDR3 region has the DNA TGTGCCAGCAGTTTCGGGGAAGACACTGAAGCTTTCTTT. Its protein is CASSFGEDTEAFF.